The 5 T cell receptor beta chains below come from one sample, sequenced in a study of identical twins. TCRdb re-called the 5' RACE reads with MiXCR, one entry per CDR3 protein. The sample yields nearly 900,000 distinct CDR3 sequences, approximately 13% seen once. These data were also reused for a study on yellow fever vaccine responses in identical twins.

Sequenced material: PBMCs. The receptors here all came from a woman younger than 35 in good health.

This clonotype has ten or more counts. This rearrangement joins TRBV7-9 to TRBJ2-1; TRBD2 is a possible D gene (5 bases). Germline CDR1 SEHNR, CDR2 FQNEAQ (reference sequence). The CDR3 extends over 16 amino acids. The ends were cut back, 0 bases at V and 4 bases at J, with 13 bases in the middle. The CDR3 DNA sequence: TGTGCCAGCAGCTTAGCGCGGGTTGCCCTATACAATGAGCAGTTCTTC. Its translation: CASSLARVALYNEQFF.

This clonotype was found a few times. This chain links TRBV15 with TRBJ2-1; TRBD2 matches 11 bases. V trimming: 1 base; J trimming: 5 bases; junction bases outside the gene matches: 7. Germline CDR1 is LNHNV and CDR2 is YYDKDF (reference sequence). There are 17 residues in the CDR3. CDR3 residues: CATSRGALAGVDNEQFF. The DNA of the CDR3 is TGTGCCACCAGCAGAGGAGCACTAGCGGGAGTGGACAATGAGCAGTTCTTC. The full variable domain, with the rest looked up from reference TRBV15 and TRBJ2-1, is DAMVIQNPRYQVTQFGKPVTLSCSQTLNHNVMYWYQQKSSQAPKLLFHYYDKDFNNEADTPDNFQSRRPNTSFCFLDIRSPGLGDTAMYLCATSRGALAGVDNEQFFGPGTRLTVL.

At least ten counts were recorded for this clonotype. The rearrangement uses TRBV5-1 and TRBJ2-1; 7 bases align to TRBD2. There are 15 residues in the CDR3. J lost 5 bases, V lost 0 bases, and 5 bases had no gene match. Germline V gene data show CDR1 as SGHRS and CDR2 as YFSETQ. In DNA form, the CDR3 reads TGCGCCAGCAGCTTGGTGGGGGGGGTACACAATGAGCAGTTCTTC. Amino acids: CASSLVGGVHNEQFF.

The chain couples TRBV11-3 to TRBJ2-1; either TRBD1 or TRBD2 may supply D (5 bases each). The germline CDR1 and CDR2 sequences are SGHNT and YENEEA. V was trimmed by 4 bases and J by 13 bases, leaving 17 bases between them. This CDR3 has 13 amino acids. The chain's CDR3 is CASSSDPRDLQFF. CDR3 coding DNA: TGTGCCAGCAGCTCCGACCCCCGGGACCTACAGTTCTTC.

V gene TRBV9 combines with J gene TRBJ2-1; TRBD1 matches 10 bases. CDR3 length equals 16 residues. Germline V lookup: CDR1 SGDLS, CDR2 YYNGEE. Trimming removed 0 bases from V and 4 bases from J; junction bases left unmatched: 4. The DNA for the CDR3 is TGTGCCAGCAGCGTAGCTGGGACAGGGGTTTACAATGAGCAGTTCTTC. Its protein product is CASSVAGTGVYNEQFF. The full variable domain, its missing parts supplied by reference TRBV9 and TRBJ2-1, is DSGVTQTPKHLITATGQRVTLRCSPRSGDLSVYWYQQSLDQGLQFLIQYYNGEERAKGNILERFSAQQFPDLHSELNLSSLELGDSALYFCASSVAGTGVYNEQFFGPGTRLTVL.